Below, one T cell receptor (beta chain) is given with its context. Its antigen is unidentified. The record originates from a study of cytomegalovirus exposure and HLA in healthy donors. Study details: A later analysis reported the approximately 120 validation repertoires used the same platform as the approximately 670 first-cohort repertoires.

Findings and limits, study-wide: The authors confirmed in vitro that a few CMV-associated chains were specific for CMV antigens.

TCRdb's copy holds only in-frame clones and misses some; the assay was immunoSEQ multiplex PCR. The table includes 100,000 to 150,000 clones, around 90% detected once. J was trimmed by 9 bases and V by 3 bases; bases with no gene match: 17. Germline V gene data show CDR1 as SGHAT and CDR2 as FQNNGV. The CDR3 is made up of 17 amino acids. This TCR was recovered from a woman aged 18-30 years in good health and CMV-seronegative. The sample taken for sequencing was PBMCs. The V call is TRBV11-2, the J call TRBJ2-1, with 7 positions matching TRBD2. CDR3 coding DNA: TGTGCCAGCAGCTTCCCCGGGTCTCTAAGCGTAGCGGGTGAGCAGTTCTTC. Protein: CASSFPGSLSVAGEQFF. Combining the CDR3 with reference TRBV11-2 and TRBJ2-1 gives the whole variable domain EAGVAQSPRYKIIEKRQSVAFWCNPISGHATLYWYQQILGQGPKLLIQFQNNGVVDDSQLPKDRFSAERLKGVDSTLKIQPAKLEDSAVYLCASSFPGSLSVAGEQFFGPGTRLTVL.